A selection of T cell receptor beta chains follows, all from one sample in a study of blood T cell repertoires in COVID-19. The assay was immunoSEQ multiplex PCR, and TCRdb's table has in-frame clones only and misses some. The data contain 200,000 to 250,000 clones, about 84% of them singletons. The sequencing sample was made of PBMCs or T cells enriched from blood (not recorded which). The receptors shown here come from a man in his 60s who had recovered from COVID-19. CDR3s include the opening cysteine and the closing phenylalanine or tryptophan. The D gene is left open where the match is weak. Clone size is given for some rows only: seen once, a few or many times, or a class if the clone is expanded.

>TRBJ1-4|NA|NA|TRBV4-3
CASSPLDSENEKLFF
TGCGCCAGCAGCCCTTTGGACAGTGAGAATGAAAAACTGTTTTTT
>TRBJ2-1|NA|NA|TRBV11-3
CASSLGDQREQFF
TGTGCCAGCAGCTTAGGTGATCAGCGCGAGCAGTTCTTC
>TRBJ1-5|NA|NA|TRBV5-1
CASSLNPTAVDQPQHF
TGCGCCAGCAGCTTAAACCCGACAGCCGTTGATCAGCCCCAGCATTTT
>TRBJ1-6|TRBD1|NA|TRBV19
CASKGTGNSPLHF
TGTGCCAGCAAGGGGACAGGGAATTCACCCCTCCACTTT
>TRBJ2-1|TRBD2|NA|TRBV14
CASSQPPSGGIFYNEQFF
TGTGCCAGCAGCCAACCTCCTAGCGGGGGGATTTTTTACAATGAGCAGTTCTTC
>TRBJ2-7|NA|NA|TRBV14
CASSRKGGGTVSYEQYF
TGTGCCAGCAGCCGGAAGGGCGGCGGGACGGTGTCCTACGAGCAGTACTTC
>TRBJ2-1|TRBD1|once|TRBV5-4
CASSLAGTGYEQFF
TGTGCCAGCAGCTTGGCCGGGACAGGTTACGAGCAGTTCTTC
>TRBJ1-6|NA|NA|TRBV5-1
CASSRAGENSPLHF
TGCGCCAGCAGTAGGGCAGGGGAGAATTCACCCCTCCACTTT
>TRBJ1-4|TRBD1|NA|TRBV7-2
CASKQGAGEKLFF
TGTGCCAGCAAACAGGGGGCGGGTGAAAAACTGTTTTTT
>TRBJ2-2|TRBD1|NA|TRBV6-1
CASSDRDRGTGELFF
TGTGCCAGCAGTGACCGGGACAGGGGTACCGGGGAGCTGTTTTTT
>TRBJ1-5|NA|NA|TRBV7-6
CASSLEAGAIQPQHF
TGTGCCAGCAGCTTAGAGGCTGGGGCCATTCAGCCCCAGCATTTT
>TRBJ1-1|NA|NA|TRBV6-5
CASSYRWGGETEAFF
TGTGCCAGCAGTTACCGCTGGGGGGGCGAAACTGAAGCTTTCTTT
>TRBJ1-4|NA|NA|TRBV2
CASSPTGFNEKLFF
TGTGCCAGCAGTCCGACGGGGTTTAATGAAAAACTGTTTTTT
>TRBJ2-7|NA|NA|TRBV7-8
CASSLGAVSYEQYF
TGTGCCAGCAGCTTAGGGGCTGTCTCCTACGAGCAGTACTTC
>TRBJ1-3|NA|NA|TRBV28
CAAGEGPIGVGNTIYF
TGTGCCGCAGGGGAGGGGCCAATAGGAGTTGGAAACACCATATATTTT
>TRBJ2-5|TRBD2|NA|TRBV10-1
CASSSTSGVETQYF
TGCGCCAGCAGTTCGACTAGCGGGGTCGAGACCCAGTACTTC
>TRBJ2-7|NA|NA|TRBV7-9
CASSFAEGKSYEQYF
TGTGCCAGCAGCTTTGCGGAGGGGAAATCCTACGAGCAGTACTTC
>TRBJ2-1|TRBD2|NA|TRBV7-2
CASSPTSGGHNEQFF
TGTGCCAGCAGCCCGACTAGCGGGGGGCACAATGAGCAGTTCTTC
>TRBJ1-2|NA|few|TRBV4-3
CASSQDLTRGYGYTF
TGCGCCAGCAGCCAAGATTTGACTCGCGGCTATGGCTACACCTTC
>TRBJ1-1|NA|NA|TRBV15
CATSRDDIGTEAFF
TGTGCCACCAGCAGAGATGACATCGGCACTGAAGCTTTCTTT
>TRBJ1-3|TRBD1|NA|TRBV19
CASSIVTGAGNTIYF
TGTGCCAGTAGTATAGTGACAGGGGCTGGAAACACCATATATTTT
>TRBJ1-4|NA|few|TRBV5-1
CASSLDLRGDGEKLFF
TGCGCCAGCAGCTTGGACCTCAGGGGTGATGGTGAAAAACTGTTTTTT
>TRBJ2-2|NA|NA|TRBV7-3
CASSFLQADTGELFF
TGTGCCAGCAGCTTTTTACAGGCAGATACCGGGGAGCTGTTTTTT
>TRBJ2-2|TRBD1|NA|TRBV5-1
CASSTGGTGGKTGELFF
TGCGCCAGCAGCACCGGTGGGACAGGGGGTAAAACCGGGGAGCTGTTTTTT